This TCR beta chain originates from a study of cytomegalovirus exposure and HLA in healthy donors. General study points: Relative to equally common others, HLA-associated TCR beta chains showed greater clonal expansion in a later analysis. Follow-up analysis seemed to connect common viral pathogens with several of the most significant clusters identified. As confirmed in vitro, three CMV-associated chains were specific for CMV antigens. TCR beta sequences reportedly predicted most subjects' HLA-A and HLA-B alleles accurately.

Remarks on this clone: The antigen is unknown.

With 8 bases removed from V and 2 bases from J, the gap between germline ends came to 10 bases. The germline gives CDR1 LNHDA, CDR2 SQIVND (reference sequence). CDR3 length: 12 amino acids. PCR involved 60 Vbeta and 13 Jbeta primers. Method: immunoSEQ multiplex PCR; TCRdb's copy keeps in-frame clones and lacks some. This repertoire shows some 110,000 clones, roughly 73% found once; its top ten account for 2% to 2.5%. The rearrangement links TRBV19 to TRBJ2-7, with D unresolved. Sequencing used PBMCs. The TCR was taken from a man in his forties or fifties in good health and CMV-seronegative. In DNA form, the CDR3 reads TGTGCCAGTTCCCCATCCCCCTACGAGCAGTACTTC. Residues: CASSPSPYEQYF. Based on the CDR3 plus reference TRBV19 and TRBJ2-7, the full variable domain is DGGITQSPKYLFRKEGQNVTLSCEQNLNHDAMYWYRQDPGQGLRLIYYSQIVNDFQKGDIAEGYSVSREKKESFPLTVTSAQKNPTAFYLCASSPSPYEQYFGPGTRLTVT.